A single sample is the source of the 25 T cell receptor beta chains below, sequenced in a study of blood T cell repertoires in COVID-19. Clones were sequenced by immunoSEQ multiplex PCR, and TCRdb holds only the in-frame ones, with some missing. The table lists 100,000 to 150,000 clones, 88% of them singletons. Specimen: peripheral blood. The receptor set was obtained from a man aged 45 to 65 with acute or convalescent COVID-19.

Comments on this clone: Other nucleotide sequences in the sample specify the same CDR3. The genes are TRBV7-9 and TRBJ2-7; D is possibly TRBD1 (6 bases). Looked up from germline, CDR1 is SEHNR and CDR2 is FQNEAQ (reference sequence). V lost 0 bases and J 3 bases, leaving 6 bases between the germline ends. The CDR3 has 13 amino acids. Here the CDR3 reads CASSLAGGYEQYF. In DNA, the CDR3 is TGTGCCAGCAGCTTAGCAGGGGGCTACGAGCAGTACTTC.

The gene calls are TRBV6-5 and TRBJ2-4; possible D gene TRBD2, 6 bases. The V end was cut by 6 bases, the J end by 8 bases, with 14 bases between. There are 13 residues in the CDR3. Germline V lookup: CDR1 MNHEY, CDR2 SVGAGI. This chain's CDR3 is CASRPPGVYIQYF. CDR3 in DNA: TGTGCCAGCAGGCCCCCGGGAGTATACATTCAGTACTTC.

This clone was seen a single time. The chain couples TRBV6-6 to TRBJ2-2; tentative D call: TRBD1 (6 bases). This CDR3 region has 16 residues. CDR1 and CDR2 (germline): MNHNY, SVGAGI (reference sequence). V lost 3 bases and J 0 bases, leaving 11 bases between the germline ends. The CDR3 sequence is CASSYRQGSNTGELFF. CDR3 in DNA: TGTGCCAGCAGTTATCGGCAGGGGTCGAACACCGGGGAGCTGTTTTTT.

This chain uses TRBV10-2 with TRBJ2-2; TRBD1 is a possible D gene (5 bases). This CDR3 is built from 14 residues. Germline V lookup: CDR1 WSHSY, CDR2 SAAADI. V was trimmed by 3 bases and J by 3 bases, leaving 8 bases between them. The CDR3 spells CASSEAGYTGELFF. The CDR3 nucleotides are TGCGCCAGCAGTGAAGCAGGGTACACCGGGGAGCTGTTTTTT.

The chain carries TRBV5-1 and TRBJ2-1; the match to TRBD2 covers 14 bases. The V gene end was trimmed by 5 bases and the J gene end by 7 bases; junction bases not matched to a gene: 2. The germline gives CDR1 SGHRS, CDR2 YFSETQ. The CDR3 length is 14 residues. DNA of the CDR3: TGCGCCAGCAGAGGACTAGCGGGAGGAAATGAGCAGTTCTTC. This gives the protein CASRGLAGGNEQFF.

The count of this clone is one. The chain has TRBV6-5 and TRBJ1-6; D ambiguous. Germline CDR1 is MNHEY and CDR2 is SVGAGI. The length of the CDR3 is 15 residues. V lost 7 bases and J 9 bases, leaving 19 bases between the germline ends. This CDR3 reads CASMSGRLGSSPLHF. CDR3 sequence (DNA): TGTGCCAGCATGAGCGGAAGGCTGGGCAGTTCACCCCTCCACTTT.

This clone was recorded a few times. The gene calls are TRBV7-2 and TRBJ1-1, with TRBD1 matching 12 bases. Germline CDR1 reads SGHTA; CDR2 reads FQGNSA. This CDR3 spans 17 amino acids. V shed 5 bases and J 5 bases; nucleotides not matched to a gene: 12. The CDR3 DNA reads TGTGCCAGCAGCGGGGGGGACAGGGGGCTGAGGAGGACTGAAGCTTTCTTT. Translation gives CASSGGDRGLRRTEAFF. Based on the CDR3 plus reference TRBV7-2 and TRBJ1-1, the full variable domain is GAGVSQSPSNKVTEKGKDVELRCDPISGHTALYWYRQSLGQGLEFLIYFQGNSAPDKSGLPSDRFSAERTGGSVSTLTIQRTQQEDSAVYLCASSGGDRGLRRTEAFFGQGTRLTVV.

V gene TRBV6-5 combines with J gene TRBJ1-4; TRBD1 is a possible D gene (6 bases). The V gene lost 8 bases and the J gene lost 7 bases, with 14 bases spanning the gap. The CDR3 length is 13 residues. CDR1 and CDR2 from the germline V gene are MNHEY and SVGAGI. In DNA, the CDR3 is TGTGCCAGCCGGGCTGGGGGCACTGAAAAACTGTTTTTT. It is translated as CASRAGGTEKLFF.

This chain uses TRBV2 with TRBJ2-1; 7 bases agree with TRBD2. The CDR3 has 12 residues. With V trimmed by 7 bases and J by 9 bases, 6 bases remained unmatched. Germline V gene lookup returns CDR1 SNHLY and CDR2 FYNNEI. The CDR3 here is CASIGLDAEQFF. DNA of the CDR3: TGTGCCAGCATAGGACTAGACGCTGAGCAGTTCTTC.

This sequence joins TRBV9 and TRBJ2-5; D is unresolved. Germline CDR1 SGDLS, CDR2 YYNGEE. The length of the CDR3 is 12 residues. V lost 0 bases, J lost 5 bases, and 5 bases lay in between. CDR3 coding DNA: TGTGCCAGCAGCGTAGAATCGGAGACCCAGTACTTC. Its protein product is CASSVESETQYF.

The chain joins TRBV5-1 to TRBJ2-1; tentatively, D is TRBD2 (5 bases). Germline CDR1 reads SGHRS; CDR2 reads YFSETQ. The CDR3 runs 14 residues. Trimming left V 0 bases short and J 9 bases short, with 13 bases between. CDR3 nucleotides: TGCGCCAGCAGCTTGGGAGGGATTGGCGGTGAGCAGTTCTTC. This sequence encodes CASSLGGIGGEQFF.

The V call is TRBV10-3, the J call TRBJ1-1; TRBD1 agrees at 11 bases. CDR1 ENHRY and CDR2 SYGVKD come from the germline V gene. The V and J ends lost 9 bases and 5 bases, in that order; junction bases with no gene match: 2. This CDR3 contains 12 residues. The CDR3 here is CAIGTGGTEAFF. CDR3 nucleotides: TGTGCCATTGGGACAGGGGGTACTGAAGCTTTCTTT.

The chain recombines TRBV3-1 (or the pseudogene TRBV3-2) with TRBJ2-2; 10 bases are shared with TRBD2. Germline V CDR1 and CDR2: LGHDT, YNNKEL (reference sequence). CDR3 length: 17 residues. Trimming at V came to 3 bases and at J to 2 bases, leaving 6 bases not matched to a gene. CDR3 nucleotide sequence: TGTGCCAGCAGCCATCTAACTAGCGGGATAAACACCGGGGAGCTGTTTTTT. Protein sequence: CASSHLTSGINTGELFF.

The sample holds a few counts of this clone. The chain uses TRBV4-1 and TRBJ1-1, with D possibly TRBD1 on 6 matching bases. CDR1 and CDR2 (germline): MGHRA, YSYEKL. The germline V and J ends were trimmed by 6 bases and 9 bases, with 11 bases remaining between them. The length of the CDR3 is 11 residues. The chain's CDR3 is CASRLTGKAFF. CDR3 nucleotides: TGCGCCAGCAGGCTTACAGGGAAAGCTTTCTTT.

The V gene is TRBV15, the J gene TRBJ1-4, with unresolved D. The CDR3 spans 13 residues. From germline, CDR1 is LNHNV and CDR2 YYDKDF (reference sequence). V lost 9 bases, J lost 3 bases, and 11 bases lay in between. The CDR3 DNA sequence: TGTGCCACACGACGGGTGCCTAATGAAAAACTGTTTTTT. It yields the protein CATRRVPNEKLFF.

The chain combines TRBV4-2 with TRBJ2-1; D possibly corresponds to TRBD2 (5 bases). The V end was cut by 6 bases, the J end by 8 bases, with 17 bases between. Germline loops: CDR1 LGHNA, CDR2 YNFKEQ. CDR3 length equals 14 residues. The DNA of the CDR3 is TGTGCCAGCAGTCCGGGGAGTCCTCGGGATGAGCAGTTCTTC. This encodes CASSPGSPRDEQFF.

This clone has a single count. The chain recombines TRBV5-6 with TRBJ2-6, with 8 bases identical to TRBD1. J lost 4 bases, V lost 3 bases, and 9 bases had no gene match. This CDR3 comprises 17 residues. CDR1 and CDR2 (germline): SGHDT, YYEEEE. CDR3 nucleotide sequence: TGTGCCAGCAGCTCCTACCGGACAGGGTTAGGGGCCAACGTCCTGACTTTC. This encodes CASSSYRTGLGANVLTF.

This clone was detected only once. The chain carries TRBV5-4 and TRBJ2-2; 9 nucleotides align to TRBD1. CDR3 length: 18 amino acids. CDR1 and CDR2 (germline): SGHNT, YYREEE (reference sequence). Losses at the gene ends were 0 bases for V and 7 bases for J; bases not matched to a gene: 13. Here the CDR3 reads CASSLVGSTGGRFGELFF. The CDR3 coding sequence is TGTGCCAGCAGCTTGGTGGGGTCGACAGGGGGGCGGTTCGGGGAGCTGTTTTTT.

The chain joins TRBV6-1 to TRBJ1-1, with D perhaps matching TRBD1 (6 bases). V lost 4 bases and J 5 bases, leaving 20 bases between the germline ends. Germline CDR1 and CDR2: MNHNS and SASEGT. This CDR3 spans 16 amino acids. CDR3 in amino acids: CASSVSGALVGTEAFF. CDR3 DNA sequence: TGTGCCAGCAGTGTATCAGGGGCGCTGGTCGGTACTGAAGCTTTCTTT.

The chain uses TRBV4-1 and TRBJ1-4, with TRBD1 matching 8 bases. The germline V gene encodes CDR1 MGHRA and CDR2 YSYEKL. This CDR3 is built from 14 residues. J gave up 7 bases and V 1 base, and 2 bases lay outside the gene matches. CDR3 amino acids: CASSQVQGGEKLFF. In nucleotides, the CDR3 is TGCGCCAGCAGCCAAGTACAGGGGGGTGAAAAACTGTTTTTT.

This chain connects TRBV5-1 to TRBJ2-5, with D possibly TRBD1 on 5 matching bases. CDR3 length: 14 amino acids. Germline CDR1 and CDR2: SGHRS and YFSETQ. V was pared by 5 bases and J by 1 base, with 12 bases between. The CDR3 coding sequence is TGCGCCAGCAGGTGGGATGACAGCCAAGAGACCCAGTACTTC. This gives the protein CASRWDDSQETQYF.

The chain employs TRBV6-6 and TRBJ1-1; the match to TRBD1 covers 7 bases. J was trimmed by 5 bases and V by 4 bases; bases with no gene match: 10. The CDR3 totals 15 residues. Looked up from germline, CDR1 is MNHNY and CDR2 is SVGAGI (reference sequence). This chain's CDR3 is CASSFRGQEGTEAFF. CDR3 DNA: TGTGCCAGCAGTTTCCGAGGACAGGAGGGGACTGAAGCTTTCTTT.

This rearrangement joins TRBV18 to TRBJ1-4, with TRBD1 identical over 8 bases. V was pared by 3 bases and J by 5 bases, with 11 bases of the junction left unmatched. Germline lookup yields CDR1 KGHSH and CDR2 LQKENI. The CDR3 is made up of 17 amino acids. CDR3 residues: CASSPRLGTGTNEKLFF. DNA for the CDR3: TGTGCCAGCTCACCGCGATTGGGGACAGGAACAAATGAAAAACTGTTTTTT.

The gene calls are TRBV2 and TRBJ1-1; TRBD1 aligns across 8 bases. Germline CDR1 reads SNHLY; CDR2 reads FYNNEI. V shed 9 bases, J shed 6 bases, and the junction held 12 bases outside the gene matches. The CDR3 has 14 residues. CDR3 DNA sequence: TGTGCCAGTTCGCCCGCCAGGGGGCATTCTGAAGCTTTCTTT. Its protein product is CASSPARGHSEAFF.

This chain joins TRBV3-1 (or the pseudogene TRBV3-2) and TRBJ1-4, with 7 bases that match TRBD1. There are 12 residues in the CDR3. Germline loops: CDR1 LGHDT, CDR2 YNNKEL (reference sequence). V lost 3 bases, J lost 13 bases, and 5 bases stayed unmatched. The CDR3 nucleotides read TGTGCCAGCAGCCAGAAAGGGGGCCCACTGTTTTTT. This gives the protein CASSQKGGPLFF.